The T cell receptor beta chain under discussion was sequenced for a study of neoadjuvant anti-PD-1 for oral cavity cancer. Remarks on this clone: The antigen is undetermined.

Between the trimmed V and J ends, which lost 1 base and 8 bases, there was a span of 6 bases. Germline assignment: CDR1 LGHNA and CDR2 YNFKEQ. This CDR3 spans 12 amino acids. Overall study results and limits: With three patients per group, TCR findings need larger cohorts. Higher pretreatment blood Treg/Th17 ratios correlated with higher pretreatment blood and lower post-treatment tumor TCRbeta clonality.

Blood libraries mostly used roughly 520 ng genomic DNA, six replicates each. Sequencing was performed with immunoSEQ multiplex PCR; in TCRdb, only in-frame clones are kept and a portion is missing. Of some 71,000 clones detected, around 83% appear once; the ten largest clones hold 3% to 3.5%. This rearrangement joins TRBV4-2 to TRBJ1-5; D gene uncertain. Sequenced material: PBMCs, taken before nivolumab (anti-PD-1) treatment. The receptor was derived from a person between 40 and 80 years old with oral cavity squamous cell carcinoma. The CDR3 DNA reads TGTGCCAGCAGCCAAGGAGAGGAGCCCCAGCATTTT. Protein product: CASSQGEEPQHF.